Below, 15 T cell receptor beta chains from the same sample are listed, as sequenced in a study of blood T cell repertoires in COVID-19. Assay used: immunoSEQ multiplex PCR; TCRdb lists only in-frame clones, some missing. The profile shows under 80,000 clones, 80% of them singletons. The source material was peripheral blood. The receptors originated from a human donor in a cohort sampled during active COVID-19.

The CDR3 reads CASIRDRANEKLFF. The CDR3 DNA is TGTGCCAGCATTCGGGACAGAGCTAATGAAAAACTGTTTTTT. The V and J genes are TRBV2 and TRBJ1-4; 7 bases match TRBD1. The length of the CDR3 is 14 residues. Germline V gives CDR1 SNHLY, CDR2 FYNNEI. V dropped 7 bases and J dropped 3; count of bases not matched to a gene: 5.

A single count supports this clone. This chain connects TRBV28 to TRBJ2-5, with a weak D call TRBD2 (5 bases). The V end lost 3 bases, the J end lost 5 bases, and 16 bases lay between the germline ends. From germline, CDR1 is MDHEN and CDR2 SYDVKM. The CDR3 contains 15 residues. The CDR3 coding sequence is TGTGCCAGCAGTTTGCCAAGCGGTAGTTGGGAGACCCAGTACTTC. It translates to CASSLPSGSWETQYF.

The chain uses TRBV25-1 and TRBJ2-5; TRBD2 matches at 10 bases. Trimming took 3 bases from V and 5 from J; bases not matched to a gene: 9. CDR1 and CDR2 (germline): MGHDK, SYGVNS. The CDR3 totals 16 residues. Here the CDR3 DNA reads TGTGCCAGCAGTGAGCCCGCTAGCGGGAGCAGGGAGACCCAGTACTTC. It translates to CASSEPASGSRETQYF.

This clone was seen just once. The genes are TRBV25-1 and TRBJ2-5, with a tentative D call TRBD1 (6 bases). Germline lookup yields CDR1 MGHDK and CDR2 SYGVNS. The CDR3 has 15 amino acids. V gave up 7 bases and J gave up 4 bases, with 19 bases separating them. CDR3 bases: TGTGCCAGCACCTTCCCAGGGGTGTGGGGAGAGACCCAGTACTTC. Translated, it gives CASTFPGVWGETQYF.

The rearrangement uses TRBV7-2 and TRBJ2-3; D gene unclear. Germline V gene data show CDR1 as SGHTA and CDR2 as FQGNSA. CDR3 size: 11 residues. V lost 2 bases to trimming and J lost 8 bases, with 5 bases between them. CDR3 sequence reads: CASSLSLTQYF. Here the CDR3 DNA reads TGTGCCAGCAGCTTATCCCTTACGCAGTATTTT.

The genes are TRBV4-2 and TRBJ1-2, with D possibly TRBD1 on 5 matching bases. Trimming left V 0 bases short and J 4 bases short, with 9 bases between. The CDR3 extends over 14 amino acids. Germline V CDR1 and CDR2: LGHNA, YNFKEQ. For the CDR3, the DNA is TGTGCCAGCAGCCAAGATTTCGGGGGCTATGGCTACACCTTC. This sequence encodes CASSQDFGGYGYTF.

The gene calls are TRBV5-1 and TRBJ2-7; TRBD1 agrees at 8 bases. There are 13 residues in the CDR3. Germline CDR1 and CDR2: SGHRS and YFSETQ. With 4 bases clipped from V and 7 bases from J, the junction kept 7 bases outside the gene matches. The CDR3 DNA is TGCGCCAGCAGCCCGGACAGGGTTGGTGAGCAGTACTTC. This sequence encodes CASSPDRVGEQYF.

This clone was detected a few times. The rearrangement uses TRBV5-1 and TRBJ1-1, with D hard to call. In germline, CDR1 is SGHRS, CDR2 YFSETQ. V lost 4 bases and J lost 1, with 8 bases in between. CDR3 size: 13 residues. Written as DNA, the CDR3 is TGCGCCAGCAGCAATCTACCGAACACTGAAGCTTTCTTT. Translating it yields CASSNLPNTEAFF. The whole variable domain, remainder taken from reference TRBV5-1 and TRBJ1-1, is KAGVTQTPRYLIKTRGQQVTLSCSPISGHRSVSWYQQTPGQGLQFLFEYFSETQRNKGNFPGRFSGRQFSNSRSEMNVSTLELGDSALYLCASSNLPNTEAFFGQGTRLTVV.

This clone has a handful of counts. Other DNA sequences in this sample translate to the same CDR3. This rearrangement joins TRBV9 to TRBJ2-7; a weak D match, TRBD1 (6 bases). V was shortened by 2 bases and J by 3 bases, with 9 bases between the two germline ends. Germline V lookup: CDR1 SGDLS, CDR2 YYNGEE. The CDR3 runs to 13 residues. The CDR3 region has the DNA TGTGCCAGCAGCGTTGGACAGCACTACGAGCAGTACTTC. The encoded protein is CASSVGQHYEQYF.

The chain is built from TRBV18 and TRBJ2-7; D possibly corresponds to TRBD1 (5 bases). Germline CDR1 reads KGHSH; CDR2 reads LQKENI. CDR3 length: 14 residues. V dropped 5 bases and J dropped 0 bases, with 11 bases sitting between them. The CDR3 here is CASSSSGYSYEQYF. CDR3 DNA: TGTGCCAGCTCATCCTCAGGGTACTCCTACGAGCAGTACTTC.

The chain joins TRBV9 to TRBJ1-2; maybe TRBD1 (5 bases). This CDR3 is 16 amino acids long. V shed 5 bases and J shed 3 bases, with 20 bases lying between them. CDR1 SGDLS and CDR2 YYNGEE come from the germline V gene. The CDR3 is CASSPVTAKNYYGYTF. The CDR3 region has the DNA TGTGCCAGCAGTCCAGTGACAGCGAAAAACTACTATGGCTACACCTTC. Full variable domain (remainder filled in from reference TRBV9 and TRBJ1-2): DSGVTQTPKHLITATGQRVTLRCSPRSGDLSVYWYQQSLDQGLQFLIQYYNGEERAKGNILERFSAQQFPDLHSELNLSSLELGDSALYFCASSPVTAKNYYGYTFGSGTRLTVV.

J is TRBJ2-7 and V is TRBV6-8; the D gene is possibly TRBD1 (7 bases). The length of the CDR3 is 15 residues. V lost 2 bases and J lost 3, with 14 bases in between. CDR1 and CDR2 from the germline V gene are MNHGY and SAAAGT. The CDR3 loop is CASSYKGADYYEQYF. The DNA for the CDR3 is TGTGCCAGCAGTTACAAGGGGGCGGACTACTACGAGCAGTACTTC.

The chain couples TRBV6-5 to TRBJ2-6; tentative D call: TRBD2 (6 bases). The germline V and J ends were trimmed by 5 bases and 0 bases, with 8 bases remaining between them. Germline V gene data show CDR1 as MNHEY and CDR2 as SVGAGI. There are 15 residues in the CDR3. The CDR3 sequence: CASSPGDSGANVLTF. CDR3 DNA: TGTGCCAGCAGTCCGGGGGACTCTGGGGCCAACGTCCTGACTTTC.

V is TRBV25-1 and J is TRBJ2-1; 7 bases align to TRBD1. The CDR3 has 15 residues. The germline CDR1 and CDR2 sequences are MGHDK and SYGVNS. The V segment lost 6 bases and the J segment 6 bases; nucleotides outside the gene matches: 11. As DNA, the CDR3 is TGTGCCAGCAGGGGGAGTATTGGGGACAGCAATGAGCAGTTCTTC. This sequence encodes CASRGSIGDSNEQFF.

The chain links TRBV7-2 to TRBJ1-2, with TRBD1 identical over 8 bases. J gave up 4 bases and V 5 bases, and 9 bases lay outside the gene matches. The V gene's germline CDR1 is SGHTA and CDR2 FQGNSA. This CDR3 comprises 15 residues. The DNA for the CDR3 is TGTGCCAGCAGCCCTTCAGGGGGCGCGTCCTATGGCTACACCTTC. Amino acids: CASSPSGGASYGYTF.